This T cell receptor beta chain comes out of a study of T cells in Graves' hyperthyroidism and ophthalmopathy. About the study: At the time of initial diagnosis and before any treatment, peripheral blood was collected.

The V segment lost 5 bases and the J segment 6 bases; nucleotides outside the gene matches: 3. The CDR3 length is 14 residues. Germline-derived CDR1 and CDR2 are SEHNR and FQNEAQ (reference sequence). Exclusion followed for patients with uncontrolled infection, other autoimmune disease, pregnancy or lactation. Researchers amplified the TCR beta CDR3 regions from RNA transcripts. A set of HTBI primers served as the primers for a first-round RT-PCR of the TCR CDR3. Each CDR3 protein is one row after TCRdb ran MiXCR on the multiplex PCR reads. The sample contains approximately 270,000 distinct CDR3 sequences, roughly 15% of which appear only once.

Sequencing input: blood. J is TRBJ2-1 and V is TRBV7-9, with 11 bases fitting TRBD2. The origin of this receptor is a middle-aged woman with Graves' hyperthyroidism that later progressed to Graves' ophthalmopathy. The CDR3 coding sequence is TGTGCCAGCAGCCCTGGGACTAGCGGCAATGAGCAGTTCTTC. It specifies CASSPGTSGNEQFF.